The entry below gives a single T cell receptor beta chain sequence along with its context. Its antigen is as yet unknown. V was pared by 0 bases and J by 2 bases, with 12 bases between. The CDR3 spans 16 residues. Germline V gene lookup returns CDR1 SGHDN and CDR2 FVKESK. The source of the sample is a study of early T cells in non-severe SARS-CoV-2 infection. Study at large: Bulk RNA from unsorted whole blood was sequenced; chains were unpaired.

Study results and caveats: Private and CD4 specificities were missed by VDJdb matching, which favored anti-spike CD8 responses.

Researchers tagged individual cDNA molecules with unique molecular identifiers. One entry per CDR3 protein results from TCRdb running MiXCR on the 5' RACE reads. The sample has roughly 33,000 distinct CDR3 sequences; about 5% are singletons. The sequenced material came from whole blood. The rearrangement joins TRBV14 to TRBJ2-3; D unclear. This TCR derives from an adult who was a healthcare worker with PCR-confirmed SARS-CoV-2 infection or an uninfected control (not recorded which). CDR3 in amino acids: CASSQESTSYTDTQYF. The CDR3 DNA is TGTGCCAGCAGCCAAGAGAGCACTTCCTACACAGATACGCAGTATTTT.